This is a list of T cell receptor beta chains from one sample in a study of CD8 T cells in Susac syndrome. Each CDR3 protein is one row after TCRdb ran MiXCR on the immunoSEQ multiplex PCR reads. The data contain approximately 180,000 distinct CDR3 sequences, approximately 93% of them singletons. Sample: CD4+ T cells from PBMCs. The receptor source for this set is a human donor with multiple sclerosis. Both conserved end residues are part of each CDR3. The D gene is left open where the match is weak. Expanded clones get a size class; other rows say once, few or many, or leave the size out.

j_call clone_size d_call v_call cdr3_aa cdr3_nt
TRBJ1-1 few TRBD1 TRBV5-1 CASSLQGLHTEAFF TGCGCCAGCAGCTTACAGGGGCTTCACACTGAAGCTTTCTTT
TRBJ2-3 . TRBD1 TRBV28 CASSRPTGDQQYF TGTGCCAGCAGCCGACCGACAGGGGACCAGCAGTATTTT
TRBJ2-3 . TRBD1 TRBV16 CASSQANPGQGISDTQYF TGTGCCAGCAGCCAGGCAAATCCGGGACAGGGGATTTCAGATACGCAGTATTTT
TRBJ1-1 . . TRBV7-3 CASSLTYVTEAFF TGTGCCAGCAGCTTAACGTATGTTACTGAAGCTTTCTTT
TRBJ2-7 . TRBD1 TRBV6-1 CASSDSTGSSYEQYF TGTGCCAGCAGTGATTCGACAGGGAGCTCCTACGAGCAGTACTTC
TRBJ2-1 . TRBD2 TRBV12-3/TRBV12-4 CASSPVGGSSYNEQFF TGTGCCAGCAGTCCCGTGGGGGGGAGCTCCTACAATGAGCAGTTCTTC
TRBJ2-4 . TRBD1 TRBV30 CASEQGSKNIQYF TGTGCCTCGGAACAGGGGTCCAAAAACATTCAGTACTTC
TRBJ2-3 . . TRBV27 CASSLSYSTDTQYF TGTGCCAGCAGTTTATCGTACAGCACAGATACGCAGTATTTT
TRBJ2-3 . . TRBV5-1 CASSLTDSTDTQYF TGCGCCAGCAGCTTGACAGACAGCACAGATACGCAGTATTTT
TRBJ2-3 . TRBD2 TRBV9 CASSVVGSGLRTDTQYF TGTGCCAGCAGCGTAGTCGGTAGCGGGTTGCGCACAGATACGCAGTATTTT
TRBJ1-5 . . TRBV19 CAGSTPGNQPQHF TGTGCCGGCTCTACCCCGGGCAATCAGCCCCAGCATTTT
TRBJ2-1 . TRBD1 TRBV5-1 CASSLAGTGGDNEQFF TGCGCCAGCAGCTTGGCCGGGACAGGGGGAGACAATGAGCAGTTCTTC
TRBJ1-2 . . TRBV18 CASSPPDRIYGYTF TGTGCCAGCTCACCACCCGACAGGATCTATGGCTACACCTTC
TRBJ1-1 . . TRBV12-3/TRBV12-4 CASSFGPGGVNRNTEAFF TGTGCCAGCAGTTTCGGCCCAGGCGGGGTGAATAGGAACACTGAAGCTTTCTTT
TRBJ1-2 . . TRBV18 CASSPIGGGYTF TGTGCCAGCTCACCGATCGGCGGTGGCTACACCTTC
TRBJ1-2 . TRBD1 TRBV30 CASTPGQGWGYTF TGTGCCTCAACCCCGGGACAGGGCTGGGGCTACACCTTC
TRBJ2-2 . . TRBV4-3 CASSQDLATRDTGELFF TGCGCCAGCAGCCAAGATTTAGCAACCCGGGACACCGGGGAGCTGTTTTTT
TRBJ1-2 once . TRBV6-5 CASSYPDFRDRGNYGYTF TGTGCCAGCAGTTACCCTGATTTTCGGGACCGAGGGAACTATGGCTACACCTTC
TRBJ1-5 . . TRBV7-9 CASSLDSQPQHF TGTGCCAGCAGCTTAGATTCACAGCCCCAGCATTTT
TRBJ2-5 . . TRBV5-4 CASSLIDQETQYF TGTGCCAGCAGCTTGATTGATCAAGAGACCCAGTACTTC
TRBJ2-5 . . TRBV7-7 CASSLFEQETQYF TGTGCCAGCAGCTTGTTCGAGCAAGAGACCCAGTACTTC
TRBJ2-7 . . TRBV12-3/TRBV12-4 CASSLGERSYEQYF TGTGCCAGCAGTTTAGGAGAGCGAAGCTACGAGCAGTACTTC
TRBJ2-1 . . TRBV9 CASSVVGDAYNEQFF TGTGCCAGCAGCGTAGTAGGTGACGCGTACAATGAGCAGTTCTTC
TRBJ2-7 few TRBD1 TRBV5-1 CASSLWTGGYEQYF TGCGCCAGCAGCTTGTGGACAGGGGGCTACGAGCAGTACTTC
TRBJ2-3 . . TRBV7-2 CASSPRGFTDTQYF TGTGCCAGCAGCCCCCGCGGCTTCACAGATACGCAGTATTTT
TRBJ2-7 . . TRBV6-2/TRBV6-3 CASSTGTYEQYF TGTGCCAGCAGCACCGGAACATACGAGCAGTACTTC
TRBJ2-1 . . TRBV3-1 CASSPLEGGYNEQFF TGTGCCAGCAGCCCTCTAGAGGGGGGCTACAATGAGCAGTTCTTC
TRBJ1-1 . . TRBV20-1 CSARINTEAFF TGCAGTGCTAGGATCAACACTGAAGCTTTCTTT
TRBJ2-4 . . TRBV20-1 CSACRDAKNIQYF TGCAGTGCTTGCAGGGATGCCAAAAACATTCAGTACTTC
TRBJ2-7 . TRBD1 TRBV28 CASRTQGFEQYF TGTGCCAGCAGGACACAGGGGTTCGAGCAGTACTTC
TRBJ1-5 . TRBD1 TRBV30 CAWQGQQLNQPQHF TGTGCCTGGCAGGGACAGCAACTAAATCAGCCCCAGCATTTT
TRBJ2-1 . TRBD1 TRBV20-1 CSARIQGALWQFF TGCAGTGCTAGAATACAGGGGGCTCTTTGGCAGTTCTTC
TRBJ1-3 . . TRBV18 CASSPVDRGTGNTIYF TGTGCCAGCTCACCAGTTGATCGAGGGACTGGAAACACCATATATTTT
TRBJ1-2 . TRBD1 TRBV20-1 CSATPAGGSYYGYTF TGCAGTGCTACCCCGGCAGGGGGCTCTTACTATGGCTACACCTTC
TRBJ2-7 . TRBD2 TRBV29-1 CSVAGLADSYEQYF TGCAGCGTCGCGGGGCTAGCGGATTCCTACGAGCAGTACTTC
TRBJ2-7 . TRBD2 TRBV11-2 CASSLGRGTSGSPYEQYF TGTGCCAGCAGCTTAGGCCGCGGTACTAGCGGGTCTCCCTACGAGCAGTACTTC
TRBJ1-1 . TRBD1 TRBV6-1 CASSPPRQGLFGTEAFF TGTGCCAGCAGCCCACCTAGACAGGGATTGTTTGGCACTGAAGCTTTCTTT
TRBJ2-7 . TRBD1 TRBV7-2 CASSLAGTGGAYEQYF TGTGCCAGCAGCTTAGCAGGGACAGGGGGTGCCTACGAGCAGTACTTC
TRBJ1-1 . TRBD1 TRBV7-6 CASSLVEGQGAGTEAFF TGTGCCAGCAGCTTAGTCGAGGGACAGGGGGCGGGCACTGAAGCTTTCTTT
TRBJ2-1 . TRBD2 TRBV19 CASSTLDGRTYNEQFF TGTGCCAGTAGTACCCTTGACGGGAGGACCTACAATGAGCAGTTCTTC
TRBJ2-4 . . TRBV12-3/TRBV12-4 CASSFGGTLQNIQYF TGTGCCAGCAGTTTTGGAGGGACCCTTCAAAACATTCAGTACTTC
TRBJ2-7 . . TRBV7-2 CASSSWPKGHSYEQYF TGTGCCAGCAGCTCCTGGCCGAAGGGGCACTCCTACGAGCAGTACTTC
TRBJ2-3 . . TRBV28 CASSTPPTDTQYF TGTGCCAGCAGTACACCTCCTACAGATACGCAGTATTTT
TRBJ1-5 . . TRBV16 CASSQDRGTQHF TGTGCCAGCAGCCAAGACAGAGGCACCCAGCATTTT
TRBJ1-2 . . TRBV29-1 CSVGEGNGKGYTF TGCAGCGTTGGAGAGGGCAATGGGAAGGGCTACACCTTC
TRBJ2-3 . . TRBV5-1 CASSGTSSTDTQYF TGCGCCAGCAGCGGGACGTCGAGCACAGATACGCAGTATTTT
TRBJ2-5 . . TRBV20-1 CSARDPVGLKETQYF TGCAGTGCTAGAGACCCGGTCGGGTTAAAAGAGACCCAGTACTTC
TRBJ1-2 . TRBD1 TRBV28 CASRPSDRVNYGYTF TGTGCCAGCAGACCCTCGGACAGGGTCAACTATGGCTACACCTTC
TRBJ2-1 . TRBD1 TRBV5-6 CASSSPPGQRSNEQFF TGTGCCAGCAGCTCTCCACCGGGACAGCGGAGCAATGAGCAGTTCTTC
TRBJ2-1 . . TRBV19 CASSEQPNNEQFF TGTGCCAGTAGTGAACAGCCTAACAATGAGCAGTTCTTC
TRBJ2-7 . TRBD1 TRBV11-3 CASSPRAGGSYEQYF TGTGCCAGCAGCCCCCGGGCAGGGGGATCCTACGAGCAGTACTTC
TRBJ1-2 . TRBD1 TRBV7-3 CASSPPPGQTNYGYTF TGTGCCAGCAGCCCCCCCCCGGGACAGACTAACTATGGCTACACCTTC
TRBJ2-7 . TRBD2 TRBV5-6 CASSLAVAGASYEQYF TGTGCCAGCAGCTTGGCGGTAGCGGGGGCCTCCTACGAGCAGTACTTC
TRBJ2-1 . TRBD2 TRBV12-3/TRBV12-4 CASSSPTSGRVF TGTGCCAGCAGTTCCCCGACTAGCGGGAGAGTCTTC
TRBJ2-3 . TRBD1 TRBV5-6 CASSYGQASTDTQYF TGTGCCAGCAGCTACGGACAGGCTAGCACAGATACGCAGTATTTT